A selection of T cell receptor beta chains follows, all from one sample in a study of blood T cell repertoires in COVID-19. TCRdb's table, derived via immunoSEQ multiplex PCR, lists solely in-frame clones and lacks some. The sample includes more than 300,000 clones, 88% of them seen just once. Material: PBMCs or T cells enriched from blood (not recorded which). The receptor set was obtained from a woman aged 18-29 years who had recovered from COVID-19. Both conserved end residues are part of each CDR3.

V,J,CDR3
TRBV2,TRBJ1-1,CARAGGKNTEAFF
TRBV2,TRBJ1-2,CASIGQPNYGYTF
TRBV6-5,TRBJ2-7,CASRPGLAGEQYF
TRBV10-2,TRBJ1-1,CASRRNYTGSSEAFF
TRBV19,TRBJ1-5,CASSEWEGNQPQHF
TRBV4-1,TRBJ1-2,CASSQDNGGGVYGYTF
TRBV7-9,TRBJ2-2,CASSFTGSRGAGELFF
TRBV28,TRBJ1-6,CASSPVDRDNSPLHF
TRBV25-1,TRBJ1-2,CASSAGGDYGYTF
TRBV30,TRBJ2-2,CAWSPNYRVGNTGELFF
TRBV6-2/TRBV6-3,TRBJ1-2,CASSPDRGEFYGYTF
TRBV29-1,TRBJ2-5,CSVKDRGDETQYF
TRBV7-9,TRBJ1-2,CASSNLPRQDINYGYTF
TRBV7-9,TRBJ1-2,CASSLAHRGHYGYTF
TRBV6-4,TRBJ2-2,CASSRTGVAGELFF
TRBV11-3,TRBJ1-2,CASSYDRSYGYGYTF
TRBV6-2/TRBV6-3,TRBJ2-7,CASSPPWESYEQYF
TRBV18,TRBJ1-2,CASSPSGDNYGYTF
TRBV9,TRBJ1-6,CASSVGPLRVSNSPLHF
TRBV7-9,TRBJ1-2,CASSEGQGENGYTF
TRBV29-1,TRBJ1-1,CSVEGLSEAFF
TRBV6-2/TRBV6-3,TRBJ2-3,CASSPGLTSQPYTDTQYF
TRBV6-5,TRBJ2-7,CASSRTGNYEQYF
TRBV6-5,TRBJ1-6,CASSYPRLNSPLHF
TRBV12-3/TRBV12-4,TRBJ1-2,CASGKTGDYGYTF
TRBV29-1,TRBJ2-5,CSVDEDRGRETQYF
TRBV3-1/TRBV3-2,TRBJ1-2,CASSQGTGDGYTF
TRBV7-9,TRBJ1-5,CASSLSEGGQPQHF
TRBV19,TRBJ1-2,CASSIAGQGRGYTF
TRBV5-5,TRBJ1-3,CASSWGQARNTIYF
TRBV28,TRBJ1-1,CASSPLDEVTEAFF
TRBV2,TRBJ2-7,CASSEGQRNKGAYEQYF
TRBV4-1,TRBJ1-1,CASSRSPDRLSDMNTEAFF
TRBV7-2,TRBJ1-1,CASSSGMNTEAFF
TRBV6-5,TRBJ2-2,CVWGLPNTGELFF
TRBV7-9,TRBJ1-2,CASSLADSGGYGYTF
TRBV18,TRBJ1-1,CASSPGNTEAFF